These T cell receptor beta chains were read from a single sample in a study of blood T cell repertoires in COVID-19. Profiled with immunoSEQ multiplex PCR; TCRdb holds only in-frame clones, not every one. The profile shows about 410,000 clones, around 91% of them singletons. Sequencing input: peripheral blood. Receptors were obtained from a woman aged 35 to 49 with COVID-19, enrolled during active disease. Each CDR3 is given with its conserved first and last residue. D genes are given only for firm matches. The listing skips clone size in some rows; elsewhere it reads once, few, many or a size class.

size,J,D,V,DNA,CDR3
-,TRBJ1-3,-,TRBV12-5,TGTGCTAGTGGTTTGTGGGCGGGAAACACCATATATTTT,CASGLWAGNTIYF
-,TRBJ1-6,-,TRBV6-5,TGTGCCAGCAGCTGGGAGGGCCGGTCACCCCTCCACTTT,CASSWEGRSPLHF
-,TRBJ1-1,TRBD1,TRBV27,TGTGCCAGCAGTTTAGGGGGACAGGGGGGATGGCGGAACACTGAAGCTTTCTTT,CASSLGGQGGWRNTEAFF
-,TRBJ1-4,-,TRBV7-9,TGTGCCAGCAGCCCCAGAAGGGAAGGGGCAACTAATGAAAAACTGTTTTTT,CASSPRREGATNEKLFF
-,TRBJ1-6,-,TRBV4-2,TGTGCCAGCAGCCAAGGGAACACAGGCTATTCACCCCTCCACTTT,CASSQGNTGYSPLHF
once,TRBJ1-1,TRBD1,TRBV13,TGTGCCAGCAGCAGAGGACAGGGACGGCTAGAAGCTTTCTTT,CASSRGQGRLEAFF
-,TRBJ1-1,TRBD1,TRBV11-2,TGTGCCAGCAGCTTTCAGGGGGGCACTGAAGCTTTCTTT,CASSFQGGTEAFF
-,TRBJ1-5,TRBD1,TRBV18,TGTGCCAGCTCACCAGCGGGACAGAGCAATCAGCCCCAGCATTTT,CASSPAGQSNQPQHF
-,TRBJ1-5,-,TRBV18,TGTGCCAGCTCACCCTTGTCCAATCAGCCCCAGCATTTT,CASSPLSNQPQHF
-,TRBJ2-3,-,TRBV27,TGTGCCAGCAGTTTAAGGGGGACAGATACGCAGTATTTT,CASSLRGTDTQYF
-,TRBJ2-3,TRBD2,TRBV5-8,TGTGCCAGCAGCCGAATTGGACTAGCGGACACAGATACGCAGTATTTT,CASSRIGLADTDTQYF
-,TRBJ1-5,-,TRBV18,TGTGCCAGCTCACCAGGGGCCAGTAGCAATCAGCCCCAGCATTTT,CASSPGASSNQPQHF
-,TRBJ2-6,TRBD1,TRBV4-3,TGCGCCAGCAGCCAGACTGCAGGGGGCCGTGGGGCCAACGTCCTGACTTTC,CASSQTAGGRGANVLTF
-,TRBJ2-3,TRBD1,TRBV7-9,TGTGCCAGCGGCGGACAGGGGCATACTACGCAGTATTTT,CASGGQGHTTQYF
-,TRBJ2-7,-,TRBV19,TGTGCCAGTAGTATACAGGGTGAATCCGAGCAGTACTTC,CASSIQGESEQYF
-,TRBJ2-7,TRBD2,TRBV7-8,TGTGCCAGTCAAAGGACTAGCGGGGGGGCAGGATCCTACGAGCAGTACTTC,CASQRTSGGAGSYEQYF